The 4 T cell receptor beta chains below were found in one sample sequenced in a study of cytomegalovirus exposure and HLA in healthy donors. PCR used 60 Vbeta primers and 13 Jbeta primers. Sequencing used immunoSEQ multiplex PCR; TCRdb keeps in-frame clones, though not all of them. The sample lists around 120,000 clones; roughly 62% were seen once. What was sequenced was PBMCs. These receptors came from a man younger than 40 in good health and CMV-seropositive.

This clone has only a few counts. The rearrangement links TRBV2 to TRBJ2-1, with D possibly TRBD2 on 5 matching bases. The CDR3 runs to 16 residues. V shed 2 bases and J shed 0 bases, with 11 bases lying between them. Looked up from germline, CDR1 is SNHLY and CDR2 is FYNNEI. As DNA, the CDR3 is TGTGCCAGCAGTGAAATGGGTGGGAGCTCCTACAATGAGCAGTTCTTC. Translation gives CASSEMGGSSYNEQFF.

The rearrangement joins TRBV7-9 to TRBJ2-2, with D tentatively TRBD2 (5 bases). V gave up 3 bases and J gave up 6 bases, with 8 bases separating them. From germline, CDR1 is SEHNR and CDR2 FQNEAQ (reference sequence). The CDR3 extends over 13 amino acids. This CDR3 reads CASSFPGSGELFF. Written as DNA, the CDR3 is TGTGCCAGCAGCTTCCCGGGGTCCGGGGAGCTGTTTTTT.

The chain is built from TRBV7-8 and TRBJ2-2, with 7 bases that match TRBD2. Germline CDR1 SGHVS, CDR2 FQNEAQ. The CDR3 extends over 16 amino acids. J was trimmed by 5 bases and V by 1 base; bases with no gene match: 7. The CDR3 DNA follows: TGTGCCAGCAGCTTAGTCAGGCAGGGACTAACCGGGGAGCTGTTTTTT. Translated: CASSLVRQGLTGELFF.

This clone was picked up one time. This chain links TRBV5-1 with TRBJ2-1; TRBD2 agrees at 12 bases. The CDR3 sequence is 15 residues long. CDR1 and CDR2 (germline): SGHRS, YFSETQ. V dropped 5 bases and J dropped 7; count of bases not matched to a gene: 7. CDR3 region: CASSILAGGPNEQFF. The CDR3, as DNA: TGCGCCAGCAGTATCCTAGCGGGAGGGCCGAATGAGCAGTTCTTC.